The 13 T cell receptor beta chains presented below share a single source sample, sequenced in a study of cytomegalovirus exposure and HLA in healthy donors. PCR primers comprised 60 Vbeta and 13 Jbeta primers. Repertoires were generated with immunoSEQ multiplex PCR, while TCRdb's copy carries only in-frame clones and drops some. This sample yields under 300,000 clones, of which around 80% are seen a single time; roughly 7.4% belongs to the top ten. Sequenced sample: PBMCs. The receptors originated from an older woman in good health and CMV-seropositive.

This chain joins TRBV5-1 and TRBJ2-2, with D maybe TRBD1 (5 bases). Germline V gene sequence: CDR1 SGHRS, CDR2 YFSETQ. Trimming pared 5 bases from V and 4 bases from J, leaving 15 bases between. This CDR3 contains 15 residues. The CDR3 nucleotides read TGCGCCAGCAGTTCAGCCCTGCAGGGCACCGGGGAGCTGTTTTTT. Translated: CASSSALQGTGELFF.

The V and J genes are TRBV30 and TRBJ2-3, with unresolved D. The CDR3 covers 13 residues. The V end lost 2 bases, the J end lost 4 bases, and 10 bases lay between the germline ends. Germline loops: CDR1 GTSNPN, CDR2 SVGIG (reference sequence). The chain's CDR3 is CAWSFLTADTQYF. CDR3 bases: TGTGCCTGGAGTTTCCTGACTGCAGATACGCAGTATTTT.

This chain joins TRBV9 and TRBJ2-2; D is perhaps TRBD2 (6 bases). V was shortened by 1 base and J by 0 bases, with 10 bases between the two germline ends. The CDR3 has 16 amino acids. Per germline, CDR1 SGDLS and CDR2 YYNGEE. CDR3 sequence (DNA): TGTGCCAGCAGCGTATCGGGGGACCCGAACACCGGGGAGCTGTTTTTT. This gives the protein CASSVSGDPNTGELFF.

The gene calls are TRBV25-1 and TRBJ1-2, with a weak D call TRBD1 (5 bases). The ends were cut back, 5 bases at V and 1 base at J, with 8 bases in the middle. The CDR3 has 13 amino acids. Germline V gives CDR1 MGHDK, CDR2 SYGVNS. As DNA, the CDR3 is TGTGCCAGCAGTAGTAGGGGTAACTATGGCTACACCTTC. It specifies CASSSRGNYGYTF.

The chain couples TRBV5-6 to TRBJ2-5; 11 bases match TRBD2. The CDR3 totals 14 residues. Germline trimming cut 4 bases from V and 3 bases from J; bases unmatched to any gene: 2. The germline V gene has CDR1 SGHDT and CDR2 YYEEEE. The CDR3 coding sequence is TGTGCCAGCAGCCAGGGACTAGCGGAAGAGACCCAGTACTTC. Its protein is CASSQGLAEETQYF.

This chain's CDR3 is CATDRDRDLSGANVLTF. For the CDR3, the DNA is TGTGCCACCGACCGGGACAGGGACCTCTCTGGGGCCAACGTCCTGACTTTC. V and J are TRBV28 and TRBJ2-6; 9 bases map to TRBD1. This CDR3 contains 17 residues. V gave up 10 bases and J gave up 0 bases; unmatched junction bases: 10. Germline values: CDR1 MDHEN, CDR2 SYDVKM.

The chain uses TRBV5-1 and TRBJ2-7; 10 bases fit TRBD1. CDR3 length: 15 amino acids. The V and J ends lost 4 bases and 7 bases, in that order; junction bases with no gene match: 11. Looked up from germline, CDR1 is SGHRS and CDR2 is YFSETQ. CDR3 amino acids: CASSPSPDRGREQYF. The CDR3 coding sequence is TGCGCCAGCAGCCCCTCCCCGGACAGGGGGAGGGAGCAGTACTTC.

The chain combines TRBV5-4 with TRBJ2-7; D perhaps matches TRBD1 (5 bases). The CDR3 has 14 amino acids. Germline-derived CDR1 and CDR2 are SGHNT and YYREEE (reference sequence). Trimming removed 4 bases from V and 3 bases from J, with 14 bases in between. The CDR3 region is CASSIQTVGYEQYF. CDR3 nucleotides: TGTGCCAGCAGCATCCAGACAGTAGGCTACGAGCAGTACTTC.

V is TRBV28 and J is TRBJ2-7, with D possibly TRBD1 on 6 matching bases. The CDR3 spans 14 residues. V gave up 8 bases and J gave up 4 bases, with 18 bases separating them. The germline gives CDR1 MDHEN, CDR2 SYDVKM. CDR3 DNA: TGTGCCAGCCGTCTCACCGGGACAAGATACGAGCAGTACTTC. Encoded protein: CASRLTGTRYEQYF. Looking up the rest from reference TRBV28 and TRBJ2-7 gives the full variable domain: DVKVTQSSRYLVKRTGEKVFLECVQDMDHENMFWYRQDPGLGLRLIYFSYDVKMKEKGDIPEGYSVSREKKERFSLILESASTNQTSMYLCASRLTGTRYEQYFGPGTRLTVT.

The chain combines TRBV7-9 with TRBJ1-2; 7 bases match TRBD1. The V gene's germline CDR1 is SEHNR and CDR2 FQNEAQ (reference sequence). V dropped 5 bases and J dropped 2; count of bases not matched to a gene: 8. This CDR3 is 15 amino acids long. The CDR3 bases are TGTGCCAGCAGCCCGAATACAGGGGTAAACTATGGCTACACCTTC. This sequence encodes CASSPNTGVNYGYTF.

This chain links TRBV12-2 with TRBJ2-7; TRBD1, the table's D call, was not compared with the DNA. TRBV12-2 is described as a pseudogene. This CDR3 contains 14 residues. CDR3 coding DNA: TGTGCAAGTCGTATAAGGGACAGCTTCTACGAGCAGTACTTC. This encodes CASRIRDSFYEQYF.

CDR3 coding DNA: TGTGCCAGCAGCAACGGACTAGCGGGAGGTCACTACAATGAGCAGTTCTTC. As protein: CASSNGLAGGHYNEQFF. The chain joins TRBV21-1 to TRBJ2-1; the DNA was not compared with TRBD2, the D call given in the table. TRBV21-1 constitutes a pseudogene. The CDR3 is made up of 17 amino acids.

The chain has TRBV6-6 and TRBJ2-1; 8 bases are a match to TRBD1. The germline V gene has CDR1 MNHNY and CDR2 SVGAGI (reference sequence). The CDR3 length is 15 residues. The J segment lost 4 bases and the V segment lost 4 bases, leaving 6 bases of the junction unmatched. CDR3 protein: CASSSGTGDYNEQFF. Here the CDR3 DNA reads TGTGCCAGCAGTTCCGGGACAGGAGATTACAATGAGCAGTTCTTC.